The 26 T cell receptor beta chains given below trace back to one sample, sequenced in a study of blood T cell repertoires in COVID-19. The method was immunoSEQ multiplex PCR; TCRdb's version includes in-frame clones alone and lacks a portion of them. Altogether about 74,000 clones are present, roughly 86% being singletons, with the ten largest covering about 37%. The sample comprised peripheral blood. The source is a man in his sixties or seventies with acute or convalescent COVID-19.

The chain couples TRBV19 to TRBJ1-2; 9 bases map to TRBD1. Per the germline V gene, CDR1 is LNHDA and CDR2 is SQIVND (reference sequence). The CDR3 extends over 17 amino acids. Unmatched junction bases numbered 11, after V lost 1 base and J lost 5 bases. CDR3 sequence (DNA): TGTGCCAGTAGTATAGTTTGGACAGGGGAACCAGGATATGGCTACACCTTC. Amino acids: CASSIVWTGEPGYGYTF.

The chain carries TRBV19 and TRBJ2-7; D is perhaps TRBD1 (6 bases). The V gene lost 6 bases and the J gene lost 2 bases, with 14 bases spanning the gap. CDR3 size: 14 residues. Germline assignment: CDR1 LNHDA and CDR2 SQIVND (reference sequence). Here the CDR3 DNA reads TGTGCCAGTAGAAAGGACAGCACGCCCTACGAGCAGTACTTC. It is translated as CASRKDSTPYEQYF.

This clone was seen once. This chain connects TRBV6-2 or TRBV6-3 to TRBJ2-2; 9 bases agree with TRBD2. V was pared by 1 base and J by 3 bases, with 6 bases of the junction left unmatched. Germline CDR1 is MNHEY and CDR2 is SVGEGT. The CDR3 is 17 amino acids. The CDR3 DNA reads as TGTGCCAGCAGTTACTTGCGGGGGGGCCCAGACACCGGGGAGCTGTTTTTT. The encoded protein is CASSYLRGGPDTGELFF.

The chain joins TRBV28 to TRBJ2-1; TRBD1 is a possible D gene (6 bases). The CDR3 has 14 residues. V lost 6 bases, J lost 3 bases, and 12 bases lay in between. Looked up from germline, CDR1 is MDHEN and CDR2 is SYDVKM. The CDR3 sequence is CASSQGGNYNEQFF. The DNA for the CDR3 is TGTGCCAGCAGCCAAGGGGGAAACTACAATGAGCAGTTCTTC.

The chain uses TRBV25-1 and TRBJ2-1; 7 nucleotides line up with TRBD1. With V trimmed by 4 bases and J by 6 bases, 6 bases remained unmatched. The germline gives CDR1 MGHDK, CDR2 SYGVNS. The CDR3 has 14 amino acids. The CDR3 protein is CASSATGKGNEQFF. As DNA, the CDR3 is TGTGCCAGCAGTGCGACAGGGAAGGGCAATGAGCAGTTCTTC. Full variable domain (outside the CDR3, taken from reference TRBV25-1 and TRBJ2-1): EADIYQTPRYLVIGTGKKITLECSQTMGHDKMYWYQQDPGMELHLIHYSYGVNSTEKGDLSSESTVSRIRTEHFPLTLESARPSHTSQYLCASSATGKGNEQFFGPGTRLTVL.

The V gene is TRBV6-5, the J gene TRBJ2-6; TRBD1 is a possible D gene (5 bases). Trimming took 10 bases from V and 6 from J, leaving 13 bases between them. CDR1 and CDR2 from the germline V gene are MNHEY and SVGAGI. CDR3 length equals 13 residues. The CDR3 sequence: CATSGLVANVLTF. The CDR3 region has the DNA TGTGCCACCTCAGGGCTCGTGGCCAACGTCCTGACTTTC.

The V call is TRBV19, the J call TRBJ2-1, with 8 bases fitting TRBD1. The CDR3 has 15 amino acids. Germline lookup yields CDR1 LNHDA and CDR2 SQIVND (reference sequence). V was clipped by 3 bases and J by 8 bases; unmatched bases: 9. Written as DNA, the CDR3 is TGTGCCAGTAGTATCCTCGGGACAGGTCTCGATGAGCAGTTCTTC. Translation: CASSILGTGLDEQFF.

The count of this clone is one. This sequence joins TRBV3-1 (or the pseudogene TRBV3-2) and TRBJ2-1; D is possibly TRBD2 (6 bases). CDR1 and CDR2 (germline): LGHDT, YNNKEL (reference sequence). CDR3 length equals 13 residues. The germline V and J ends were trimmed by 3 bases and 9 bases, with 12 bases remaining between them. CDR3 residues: CASSQKLAGEQFF. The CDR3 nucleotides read TGTGCCAGCAGCCAGAAACTAGCTGGTGAGCAGTTCTTC.

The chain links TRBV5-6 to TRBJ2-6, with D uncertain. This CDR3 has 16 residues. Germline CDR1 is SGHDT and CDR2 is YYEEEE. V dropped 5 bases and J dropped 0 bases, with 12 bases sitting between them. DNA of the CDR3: TGTGCCAGCAGTTCCGTCGGCGGCTCTGGGGCCAACGTCCTGACTTTC. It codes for CASSSVGGSGANVLTF. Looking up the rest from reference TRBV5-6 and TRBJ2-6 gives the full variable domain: DAGVTQSPTHLIKTRGQQVTLRCSPKSGHDTVSWYQQALGQGPQFIFQYYEEEERQRGNFPDRFSGHQFPNYSSELNVNALLLGDSALYLCASSSVGGSGANVLTFGAGSRLTVL.

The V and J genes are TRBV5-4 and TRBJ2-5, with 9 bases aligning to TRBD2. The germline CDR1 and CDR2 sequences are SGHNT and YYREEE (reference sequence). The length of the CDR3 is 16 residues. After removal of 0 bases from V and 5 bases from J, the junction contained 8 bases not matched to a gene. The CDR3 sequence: CASSLGGSGGGETQYF. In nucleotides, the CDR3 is TGTGCCAGCAGCTTGGGGGGTAGCGGGGGAGGCGAGACCCAGTACTTC.

CDR3: CASSYFRGHEQFF. CDR3 DNA sequence: TGTGCCAGCAGTTACTTCAGGGGTCATGAGCAGTTCTTC. V and J are TRBV6-5 and TRBJ2-1; tentatively, D is TRBD1 (6 bases). The germline V and J ends were trimmed by 1 base and 8 bases, with 9 bases remaining between them. CDR1 and CDR2 from the germline V gene are MNHEY and SVGAGI. The CDR3 is made up of 13 amino acids.

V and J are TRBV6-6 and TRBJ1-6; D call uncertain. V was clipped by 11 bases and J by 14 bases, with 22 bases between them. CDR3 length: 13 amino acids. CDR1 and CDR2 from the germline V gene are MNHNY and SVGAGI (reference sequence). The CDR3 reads CASHPAGSSALHF. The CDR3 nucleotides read TGTGCCTCGCACCCGGCCGGGTCCTCAGCCCTCCACTTT.

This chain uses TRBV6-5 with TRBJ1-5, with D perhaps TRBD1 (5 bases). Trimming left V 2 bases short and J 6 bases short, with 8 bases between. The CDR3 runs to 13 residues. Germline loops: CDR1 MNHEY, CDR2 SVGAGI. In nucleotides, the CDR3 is TGTGCCAGCAGTTACGGGGGGACTCAGCCCCAGCATTTT. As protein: CASSYGGTQPQHF.

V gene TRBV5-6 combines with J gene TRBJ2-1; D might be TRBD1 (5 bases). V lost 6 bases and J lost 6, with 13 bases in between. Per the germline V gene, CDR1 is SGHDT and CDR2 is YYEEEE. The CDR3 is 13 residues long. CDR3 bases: TGTGCCAGCACCTTCGACAGAAGCAATGAGCAGTTCTTC. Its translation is CASTFDRSNEQFF.

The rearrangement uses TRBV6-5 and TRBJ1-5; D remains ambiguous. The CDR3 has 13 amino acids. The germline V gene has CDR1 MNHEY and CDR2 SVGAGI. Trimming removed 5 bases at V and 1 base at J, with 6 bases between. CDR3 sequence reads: CASSPTSNQPQHF. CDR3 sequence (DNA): TGTGCCAGCAGTCCCACAAGCAATCAGCCCCAGCATTTT.

The CDR3 DNA is TGTGCCAGCAGCGACCCGGGACAGGGGAACACTGAAGCTTTCTTT. Residues: CASSDPGQGNTEAFF. V is TRBV3-1 (or the pseudogene TRBV3-2) and J is TRBJ1-1; TRBD1 agrees at 9 bases. The CDR3 runs 15 residues. Germline trimming cut 5 bases from V and 1 base from J; bases unmatched to any gene: 5. Germline values: CDR1 LGHDT, CDR2 YNNKEL (reference sequence).

This CDR3 reads CASRGGTGELFF. For the CDR3, the DNA is TGTGCCAGCAGAGGGGGAACCGGGGAGCTGTTTTTT. The chain joins TRBV6-6 to TRBJ2-2; possibly TRBD1 for D (6 bases). Germline values: CDR1 MNHNY, CDR2 SVGAGI (reference sequence). CDR3 length equals 12 residues. The V end lost 6 bases, the J end lost 5 bases, and 7 bases lay between the germline ends.

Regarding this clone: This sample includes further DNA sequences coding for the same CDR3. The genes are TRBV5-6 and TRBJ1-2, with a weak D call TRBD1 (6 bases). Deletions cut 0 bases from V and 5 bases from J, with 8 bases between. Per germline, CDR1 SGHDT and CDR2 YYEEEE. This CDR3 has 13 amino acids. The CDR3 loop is CASSLEQGYGYTF. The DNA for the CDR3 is TGTGCCAGCAGCTTGGAACAGGGTTATGGCTACACCTTC.

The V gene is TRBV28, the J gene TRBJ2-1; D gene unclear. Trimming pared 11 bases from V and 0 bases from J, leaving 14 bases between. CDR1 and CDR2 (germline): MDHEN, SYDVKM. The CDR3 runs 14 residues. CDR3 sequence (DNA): TGTGCCGTCCGAGCGCCTAGCTCCTACAATGAGCAGTTCTTC. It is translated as CAVRAPSSYNEQFF.

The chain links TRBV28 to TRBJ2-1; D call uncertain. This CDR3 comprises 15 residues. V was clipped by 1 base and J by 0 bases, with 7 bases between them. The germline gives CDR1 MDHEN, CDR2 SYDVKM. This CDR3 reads CASSLSPSSYNEQFF. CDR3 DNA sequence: TGTGCCAGCAGTTTATCCCCGAGCTCCTACAATGAGCAGTTCTTC.

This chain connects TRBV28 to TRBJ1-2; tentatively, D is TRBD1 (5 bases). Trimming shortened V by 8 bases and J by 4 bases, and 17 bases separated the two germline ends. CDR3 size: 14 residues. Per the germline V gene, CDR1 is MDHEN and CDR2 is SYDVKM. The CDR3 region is CASAGTSLSYGYTF. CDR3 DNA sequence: TGTGCCAGCGCCGGGACTTCCCTTAGCTATGGCTACACCTTC.

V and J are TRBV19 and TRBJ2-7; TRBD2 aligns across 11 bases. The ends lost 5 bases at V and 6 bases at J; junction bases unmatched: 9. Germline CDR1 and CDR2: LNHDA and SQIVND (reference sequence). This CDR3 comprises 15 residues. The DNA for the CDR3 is TGTGCCAGTAGTGTCTTTTCCGGGACTAGCGGCGAGCAGTACTTC. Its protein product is CASSVFSGTSGEQYF.

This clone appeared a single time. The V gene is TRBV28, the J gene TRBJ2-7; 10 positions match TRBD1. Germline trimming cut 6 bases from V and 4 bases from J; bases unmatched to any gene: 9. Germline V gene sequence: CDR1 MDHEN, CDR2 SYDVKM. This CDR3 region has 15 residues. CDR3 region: CASRELGTGVYEQYF. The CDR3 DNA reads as TGTGCCAGCAGAGAGCTTGGGACAGGGGTTTACGAGCAGTACTTC.

Here the CDR3 reads CASSLARIDMNTEAFF. Written as DNA, the CDR3 is TGTGCCAGCAGCTTAGCCAGGATCGACATGAACACTGAAGCTTTCTTT. The chain couples TRBV7-3 to TRBJ1-1; D gene unclear. This CDR3 spans 16 amino acids. Germline CDR1 SGHTA, CDR2 FQGTGA. V dropped 2 bases and J dropped 0 bases, with 13 bases sitting between them.

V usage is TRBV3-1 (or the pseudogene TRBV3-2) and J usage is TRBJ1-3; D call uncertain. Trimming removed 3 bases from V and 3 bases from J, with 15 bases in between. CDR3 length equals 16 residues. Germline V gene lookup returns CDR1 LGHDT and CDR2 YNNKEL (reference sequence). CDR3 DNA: TGTGCCAGCAGCCACTCACTTTCGCTGTATGGAAACACCATATATTTT. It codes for CASSHSLSLYGNTIYF.

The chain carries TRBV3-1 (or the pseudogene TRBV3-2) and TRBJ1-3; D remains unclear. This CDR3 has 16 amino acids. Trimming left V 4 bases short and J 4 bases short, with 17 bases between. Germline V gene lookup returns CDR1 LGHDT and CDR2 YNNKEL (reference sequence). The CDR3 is CASSLRGGVLGNTIYF. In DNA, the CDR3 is TGTGCCAGCAGCCTACGGGGTGGTGTTCTAGGAAACACCATATATTTT.